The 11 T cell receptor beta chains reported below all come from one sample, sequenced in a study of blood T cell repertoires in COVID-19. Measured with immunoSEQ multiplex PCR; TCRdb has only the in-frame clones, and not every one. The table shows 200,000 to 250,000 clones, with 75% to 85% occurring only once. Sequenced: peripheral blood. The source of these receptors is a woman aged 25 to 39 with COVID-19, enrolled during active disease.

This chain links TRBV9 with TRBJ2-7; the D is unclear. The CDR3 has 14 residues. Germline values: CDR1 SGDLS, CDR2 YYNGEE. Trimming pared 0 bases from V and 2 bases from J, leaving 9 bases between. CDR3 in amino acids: CASSVDGDPYEQYF. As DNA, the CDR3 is TGTGCCAGCAGCGTAGACGGAGATCCCTACGAGCAGTACTTC.

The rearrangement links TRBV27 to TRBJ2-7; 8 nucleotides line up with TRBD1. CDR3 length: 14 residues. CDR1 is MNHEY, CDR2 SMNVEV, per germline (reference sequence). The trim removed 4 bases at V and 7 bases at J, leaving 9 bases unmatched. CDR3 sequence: CASSSPGGAGEQYF. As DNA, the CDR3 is TGTGCCAGCAGTTCGCCAGGGGGCGCGGGAGAGCAGTACTTC.

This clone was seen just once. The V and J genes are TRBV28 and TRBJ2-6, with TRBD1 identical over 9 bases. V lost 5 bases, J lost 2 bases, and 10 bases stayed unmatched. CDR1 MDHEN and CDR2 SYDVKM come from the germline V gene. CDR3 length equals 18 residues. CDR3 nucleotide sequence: TGTGCCAGCAGTCCCTCGGGACAGGGCCCCCCTGGGGCCAACGTCCTGACTTTC. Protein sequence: CASSPSGQGPPGANVLTF. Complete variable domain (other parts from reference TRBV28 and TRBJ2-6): DVKVTQSSRYLVKRTGEKVFLECVQDMDHENMFWYRQDPGLGLRLIYFSYDVKMKEKGDIPEGYSVSREKKERFSLILESASTNQTSMYLCASSPSGQGPPGANVLTFGAGSRLTVL.

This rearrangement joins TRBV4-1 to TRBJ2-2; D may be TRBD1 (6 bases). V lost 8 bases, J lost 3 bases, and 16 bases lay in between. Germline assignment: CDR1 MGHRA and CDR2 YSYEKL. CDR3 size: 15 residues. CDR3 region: CASRRTANYTGELFF. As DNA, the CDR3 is TGCGCCAGCCGAAGGACAGCTAATTACACCGGGGAGCTGTTTTTT.

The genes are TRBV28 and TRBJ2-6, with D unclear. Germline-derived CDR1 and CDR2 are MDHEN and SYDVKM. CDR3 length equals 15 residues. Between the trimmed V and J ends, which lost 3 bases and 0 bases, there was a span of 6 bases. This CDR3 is CASSFFPSGANVLTF. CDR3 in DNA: TGTGCCAGCAGTTTCTTTCCCTCTGGGGCCAACGTCCTGACTTTC.

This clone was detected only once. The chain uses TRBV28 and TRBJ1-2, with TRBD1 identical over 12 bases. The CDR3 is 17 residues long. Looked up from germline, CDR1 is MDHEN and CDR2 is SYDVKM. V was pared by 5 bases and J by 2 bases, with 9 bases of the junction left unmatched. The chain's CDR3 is CASSAPGQGASNYGYTF. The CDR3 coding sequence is TGTGCCAGCAGTGCGCCGGGACAGGGGGCGTCGAACTATGGCTACACCTTC.

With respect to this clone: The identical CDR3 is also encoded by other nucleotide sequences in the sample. CDR3 DNA sequence: TGCGCCAGCAGCTTGGGAGGAGGGGAGACCCAGTACTTC. It specifies CASSLGGGETQYF. This sequence joins TRBV5-1 and TRBJ2-5; tentative D call: TRBD2 (6 bases). This CDR3 is 13 amino acids long. V was clipped by 0 bases and J by 5 bases, with 8 bases between them. Germline CDR1 is SGHRS and CDR2 is YFSETQ.

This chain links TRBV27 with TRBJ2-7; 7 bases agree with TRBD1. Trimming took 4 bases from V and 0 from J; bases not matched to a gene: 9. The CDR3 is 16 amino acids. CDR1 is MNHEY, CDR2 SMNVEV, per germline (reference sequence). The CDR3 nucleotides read TGTGCCAGCAGTTCACGACAGGGAACCCACTCCTACGAGCAGTACTTC. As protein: CASSSRQGTHSYEQYF.

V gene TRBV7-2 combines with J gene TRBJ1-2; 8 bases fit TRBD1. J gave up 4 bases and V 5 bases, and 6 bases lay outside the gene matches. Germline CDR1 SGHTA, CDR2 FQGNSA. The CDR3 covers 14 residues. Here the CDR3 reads CASSPGQGAYGYTF. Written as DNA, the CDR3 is TGTGCCAGCAGCCCCGGACAGGGTGCCTATGGCTACACCTTC. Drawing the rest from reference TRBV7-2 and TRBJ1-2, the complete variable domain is GAGVSQSPSNKVTEKGKDVELRCDPISGHTALYWYRQSLGQGLEFLIYFQGNSAPDKSGLPSDRFSAERTGGSVSTLTIQRTQQEDSAVYLCASSPGQGAYGYTFGSGTRLTVV.

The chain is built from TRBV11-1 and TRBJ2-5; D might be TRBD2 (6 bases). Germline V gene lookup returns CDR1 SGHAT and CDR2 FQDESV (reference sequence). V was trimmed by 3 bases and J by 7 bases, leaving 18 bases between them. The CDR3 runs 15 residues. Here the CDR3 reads CASSFRGSFGGTQYF. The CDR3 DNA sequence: TGTGCCAGCAGCTTCCGGGGGAGTTTCGGTGGGACCCAGTACTTC.

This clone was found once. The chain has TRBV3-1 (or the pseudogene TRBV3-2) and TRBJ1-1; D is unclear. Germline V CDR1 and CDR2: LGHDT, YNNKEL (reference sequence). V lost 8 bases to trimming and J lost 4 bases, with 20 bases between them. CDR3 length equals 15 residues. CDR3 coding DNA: TGTGCCAGCGGACTCTCCCTGGGTGGGATCACTGAAGCTTTCTTT. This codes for CASGLSLGGITEAFF.